This T cell receptor beta chain was sequenced during a study of blood T cell repertoires in COVID-19. Generated by immunoSEQ multiplex PCR, the TCRdb table keeps only in-frame clones and is missing some. The sample has about 290,000 clones, around four fifths seen once. Deletions cut 2 bases from V and 7 bases from J, with 11 bases between. Germline CDR1 reads MNHNY; CDR2 reads SVGAGI (reference sequence). CDR3 size: 14 residues. Material: peripheral blood. This receptor was taken from a woman aged 45 to 65 with active or convalescent COVID-19. The V call is TRBV6-6, the J call TRBJ2-2; a possible D gene is TRBD1 (6 bases). The DNA of the CDR3 is TGTGCCAGCAGTTACAAGGGGGTGAGCGGGGAGCTGTTTTTT. This codes for CASSYKGVSGELFF.